Shown below are 3 T cell receptor beta chains from a single sample sequenced in a study of cytomegalovirus exposure and HLA in healthy donors. TCRdb's copy holds only in-frame clones and misses some; the assay was immunoSEQ multiplex PCR. The sample shows 150,000 to 200,000 clones, roughly 83% of them seen only once. The sequencing input was PBMCs. The receptors derive from a woman aged 18-29 years in good health and CMV-seronegative.

V usage is TRBV11-1 and J usage is TRBJ2-5, with 15 nucleotides matching TRBD2. Germline-derived CDR1 and CDR2 are SGHAT and FQDESV (reference sequence). V lost 5 bases and J lost 5; bases outside the gene matches: 15. The CDR3 has 19 residues. The chain's CDR3 is CASSQDGRTSGGAGETQYF. The CDR3 coding sequence is TGTGCCAGCAGCCAAGATGGTAGGACTAGCGGGGGGGCCGGTGAGACCCAGTACTTC.

The chain carries TRBV4-1 and TRBJ2-3; 9 bases fit TRBD2. Germline loops: CDR1 MGHRA, CDR2 YSYEKL. Trimming cost V 6 bases and J 0 bases; bases outside gene matches: 4. This CDR3 spans 15 amino acids. The CDR3 nucleotides read TGCGCCAGCAGTTTCAGCGGGGGGAGCACAGATACGCAGTATTTT. Its protein is CASSFSGGSTDTQYF.

This clone was seen only a few times. The chain recombines TRBV30 with TRBJ2-1; 12 bases fit TRBD1. Germline loops: CDR1 GTSNPN, CDR2 SVGIG (reference sequence). Germline trimming cut 4 bases from V and 9 bases from J; bases unmatched to any gene: 10. The CDR3 spans 15 residues. As DNA, the CDR3 is TGTGCCTGGAATCGGGACAGGGGGCGGTCTGGTGAGCAGTTCTTC. It translates to CAWNRDRGRSGEQFF.